This TCR beta chain was documented in a study of TIL therapy for anti-PD-1-resistant metastatic lung cancer. Study-level background: Patients then received nivolumab; progressors got lymphodepletion, TIL and IL-2. Half of patients were current or former smokers.

Time point defined: pre-treatment sample, taken before nivolumab and TIL therapy. Stage 4 NSCLC adults joined between 2017 and January 2020. Germline V gene data show CDR1 as MNHEY and CDR2 as SMNVEV (reference sequence). This CDR3 has 15 residues. Trimming took 4 bases from V and 8 from J; bases not matched to a gene: 8. Sequencing used immunoSEQ v3. The data were produced by immunoSEQ multiplex PCR, yet TCRdb's version contains in-frame clones alone and is incomplete. The sample consists of under 20,000 clones, about 80% of them appearing once. J is TRBJ2-7 and V is TRBV27; 13 bases line up with TRBD2. The sample in question was blood, obtained at baseline. The clonotype was recovered from a person between 25 and 79 years old with non-small cell lung cancer. CDR3 residues: CASSSGLAGVAQQYF. Here the CDR3 DNA reads TGTGCCAGCAGTTCCGGACTAGCGGGAGTAGCGCAGCAGTACTTC.